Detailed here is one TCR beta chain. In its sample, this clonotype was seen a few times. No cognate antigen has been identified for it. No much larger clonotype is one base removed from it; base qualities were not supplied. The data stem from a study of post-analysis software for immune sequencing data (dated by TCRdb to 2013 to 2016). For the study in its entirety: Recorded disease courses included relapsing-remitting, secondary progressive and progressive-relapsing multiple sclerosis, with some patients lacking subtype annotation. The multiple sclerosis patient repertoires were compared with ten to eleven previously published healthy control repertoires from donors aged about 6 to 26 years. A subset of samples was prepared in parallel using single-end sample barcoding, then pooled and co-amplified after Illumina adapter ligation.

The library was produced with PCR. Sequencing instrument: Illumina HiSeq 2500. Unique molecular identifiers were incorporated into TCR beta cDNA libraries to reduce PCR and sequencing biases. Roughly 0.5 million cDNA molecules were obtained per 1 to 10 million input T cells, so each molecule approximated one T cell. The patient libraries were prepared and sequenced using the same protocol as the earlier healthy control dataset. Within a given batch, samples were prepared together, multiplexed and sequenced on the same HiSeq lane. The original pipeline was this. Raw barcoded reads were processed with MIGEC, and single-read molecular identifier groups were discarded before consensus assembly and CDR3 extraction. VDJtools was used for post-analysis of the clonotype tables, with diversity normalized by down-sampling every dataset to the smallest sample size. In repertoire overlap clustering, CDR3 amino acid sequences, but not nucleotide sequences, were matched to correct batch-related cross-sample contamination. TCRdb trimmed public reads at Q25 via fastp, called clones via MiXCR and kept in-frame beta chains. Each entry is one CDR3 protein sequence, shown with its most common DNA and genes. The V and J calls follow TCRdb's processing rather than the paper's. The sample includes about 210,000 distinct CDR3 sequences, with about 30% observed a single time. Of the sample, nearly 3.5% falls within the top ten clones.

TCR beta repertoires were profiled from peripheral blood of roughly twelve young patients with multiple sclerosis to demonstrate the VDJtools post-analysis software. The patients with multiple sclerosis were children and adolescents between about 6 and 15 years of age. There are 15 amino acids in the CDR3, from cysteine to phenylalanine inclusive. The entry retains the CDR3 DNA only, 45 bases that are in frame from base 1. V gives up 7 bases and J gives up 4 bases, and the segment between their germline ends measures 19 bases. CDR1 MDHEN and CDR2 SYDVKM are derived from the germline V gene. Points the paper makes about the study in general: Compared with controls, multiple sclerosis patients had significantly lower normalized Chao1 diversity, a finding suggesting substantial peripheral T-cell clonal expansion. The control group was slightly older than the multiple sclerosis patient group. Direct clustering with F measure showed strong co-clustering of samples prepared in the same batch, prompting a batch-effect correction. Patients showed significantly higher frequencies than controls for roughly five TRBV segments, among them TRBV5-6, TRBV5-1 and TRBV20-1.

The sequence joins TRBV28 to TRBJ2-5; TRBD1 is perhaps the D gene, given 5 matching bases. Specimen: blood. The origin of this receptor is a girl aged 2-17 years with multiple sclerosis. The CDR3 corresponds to CASIAARVWGETQYF. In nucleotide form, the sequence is TGTGCCAGCATCGCTGCCAGGGTTTGGGGAGAGACCCAGTACTTC. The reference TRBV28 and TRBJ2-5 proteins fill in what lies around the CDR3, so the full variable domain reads DVKVTQSSRYLVKRTGEKVFLECVQDMDHENMFWYRQDPGLGLRLIYFSYDVKMKEKGDIPEGYSVSREKKERFSLILESASTNQTSMYLCASIAARVWGETQYFGPGTRLLVL.